The clone carrying this T cell receptor (beta chain) has more than one count but fewer than ten. The antigen remains unidentified. The sample belongs to a study of T cell responses to AZD1222 COVID-19 vaccine. Study at large: Second doses that came at about 4 or about 12 weeks were put together.

The table came from immunoSEQ multiplex PCR; TCRdb's copy has only in-frame clones and leaves some out. Here the sample spans around 72,000 clones, more than 75% being singletons. General observations from the study: A reported finding is that nearly half of spike-specific TCRs target unmutated variant regions. Across the whole spike, CD4 TCRs peaked at regions 160-218 and 743-854. Clonal diversity was possibly underestimated, and white British individuals and females predominated among donors.

The length of the CDR3 is 16 residues. The germline CDR1 and CDR2 sequences are SQVTM and ANQGSEA. V trimming: 3 bases; J trimming: 3 bases; junction bases outside the gene matches: 7. The chain couples TRBV29-1 to TRBJ2-3, with 12 bases lining up with TRBD2. This TCR derives from an adult in good health. This material consisted of peripheral blood, taken on day 0 of AZD1222 vaccination. DNA of the CDR3: TGCAGCGTTGAGCTAGCGGGGGGGCTCAGTACAGATACGCAGTATTTT. Its translation: CSVELAGGLSTDTQYF.